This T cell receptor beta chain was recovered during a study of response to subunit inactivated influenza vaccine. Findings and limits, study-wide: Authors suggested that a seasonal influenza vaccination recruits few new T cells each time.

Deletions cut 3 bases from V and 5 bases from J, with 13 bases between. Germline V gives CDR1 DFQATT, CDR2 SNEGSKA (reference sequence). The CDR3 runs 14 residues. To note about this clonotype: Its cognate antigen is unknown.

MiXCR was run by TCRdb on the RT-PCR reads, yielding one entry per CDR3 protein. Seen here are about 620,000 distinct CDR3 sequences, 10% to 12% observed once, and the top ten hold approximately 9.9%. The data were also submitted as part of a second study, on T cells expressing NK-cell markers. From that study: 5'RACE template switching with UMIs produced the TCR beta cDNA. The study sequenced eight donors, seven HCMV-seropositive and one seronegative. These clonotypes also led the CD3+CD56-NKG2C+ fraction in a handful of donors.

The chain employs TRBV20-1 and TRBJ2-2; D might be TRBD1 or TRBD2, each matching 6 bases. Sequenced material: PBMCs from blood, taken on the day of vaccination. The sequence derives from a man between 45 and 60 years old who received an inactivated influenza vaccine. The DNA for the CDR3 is TGCAGTGCTAGTACCAGGGGAGGAACCGGGGAGCTGTTTTTT. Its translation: CSASTRGGTGELFF.